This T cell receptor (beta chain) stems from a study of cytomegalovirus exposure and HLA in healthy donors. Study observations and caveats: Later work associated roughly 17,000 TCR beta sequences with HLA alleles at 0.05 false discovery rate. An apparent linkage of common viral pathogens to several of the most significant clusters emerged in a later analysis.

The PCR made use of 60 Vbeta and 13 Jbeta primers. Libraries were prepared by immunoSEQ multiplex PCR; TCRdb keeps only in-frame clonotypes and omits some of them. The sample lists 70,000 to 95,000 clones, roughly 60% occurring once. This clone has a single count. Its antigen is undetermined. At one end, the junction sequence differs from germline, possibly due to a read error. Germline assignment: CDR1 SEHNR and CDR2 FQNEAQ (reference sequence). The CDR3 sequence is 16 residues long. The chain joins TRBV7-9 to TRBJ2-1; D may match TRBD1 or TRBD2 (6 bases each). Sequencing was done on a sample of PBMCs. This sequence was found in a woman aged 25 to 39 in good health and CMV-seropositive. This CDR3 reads CSSSLGGQASYNEQFF. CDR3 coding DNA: TGTTCCAGCAGCTTAGGGGGGCAGGCCTCCTACAATGAGCAGTTCTTC.